The source of this T cell receptor beta chain is a study of graft-versus-host responses after intestinal transplantation. About the study: Transplants were multivisceral, liver-intestinal, or isolated intestinal. For approximately three years after anti-thymocyte globulin induction, all recipients took tacrolimus and steroids. Points from the study as a whole: Researchers found peak circulating GvH clone levels linked to early post-transplant HvG declines. Recipient marrow showed GvH clones, some seen first in ileum or blood.

The V segment lost 0 bases and the J segment 2 bases; nucleotides outside the gene matches: 4. Germline loops: CDR1 MNHEY, CDR2 SVGAGI. The CDR3 length is 15 residues. Here immunoSEQ multiplex PCR was the method, and the copy in TCRdb shows in-frame clones only, minus some. The sample contains under 150,000 clones, 85% to 95% of which appear only once. Notes on this clone: Antigen unknown.

The sample consisted of unstimulated CD4+ T cells sorted from spleen or lymph node cells, taken before intestinal transplant. The TCR was taken from a human donor who received an intestinal transplant. This chain joins TRBV6-5 and TRBJ2-7; 7 bases align to TRBD1. The CDR3 region is CASSYSTGQTYEQYF. The CDR3 DNA follows: TGTGCCAGCAGTTACTCGACGGGACAGACCTACGAGCAGTACTTC.